One and the same sample provided the 5 T cell receptor beta chains below, sequenced in a study of Graves' ophthalmopathy and Graves' hyperthyroidism. CDR3 regions of TCR beta were amplified from RNA transcripts. Scientists carried out first-round RT-PCR using HTBI primers and then a second-round multiplex PCR. A single record per CDR3 protein comes from TCRdb applying MiXCR to the multiplex PCR reads. The data contain about 740,000 distinct CDR3 sequences, approximately 40% of them singletons. The source material was peripheral blood. The source of these receptors is an adult man with Graves' ophthalmopathy.

V usage is TRBV20-1 and J usage is TRBJ2-5, with D unclear. V lost 3 bases to trimming and J lost 5 bases, with 16 bases between them. The CDR3 totals 14 residues. Germline V gene sequence: CDR1 DFQATT, CDR2 SNEGSKA (reference sequence). The CDR3 DNA is TGCAGTGCTAGGGTCCCTGGCGAGGAGGAGACCCAGTACTTC. This codes for CSARVPGEEETQYF.

The chain is built from TRBV12-3 or TRBV12-4 and TRBJ1-6, with TRBD1 matching over 8 bases. CDR3 length: 15 amino acids. V lost 4 bases to trimming and J lost 6 bases; unmatched junction nucleotides: 5. This chain's CDR3 is CASSWLDRGNSPLHF. DNA for the CDR3: TGTGCCAGCAGTTGGTTAGACAGGGGTAATTCACCCCTCCACTTT.

This clonotype was seen only a few times. One end of the junction fails to match germline, which may point to a read error. The chain recombines TRBV5-4 with TRBJ2-7, with D perhaps assigned TRBD1 or TRBD2 (6 bases each). CDR3 length equals 16 residues. Per the germline V gene, CDR1 is SGHNT and CDR2 is YYREEE (reference sequence). The CDR3 DNA reads TGCGCCAGCAGCCAAAAAAGGGTCCCAGGGGAGGACGAGCAGTACTTC. Translating gives CASSQKRVPGEDEQYF.

This chain connects TRBV27 to TRBJ2-7; D call uncertain. Germline CDR1 is MNHEY and CDR2 is SMNVEV (reference sequence). The CDR3 is 14 amino acids. The V end was cut by 5 bases, the J end by 0 bases, with 11 bases between. The CDR3 is CASSLTSISYEQYF. The CDR3 DNA reads TGTGCCAGCAGTCTCACCTCCATCTCCTACGAGCAGTACTTC.

This clonotype was recorded at least ten times. This sequence joins TRBV9 and TRBJ1-1; tentatively, D is TRBD1 (6 bases). CDR1 is SGDLS, CDR2 YYNGEE, per germline. V was trimmed by 4 bases and J by 4 bases, leaving 14 bases between them. The CDR3 length is 14 residues. This chain's CDR3 is CASSLQGEGTEAFF. The CDR3 coding sequence is TGTGCCAGCAGCTTACAGGGTGAGGGCACTGAAGCTTTCTTT.